A single T cell receptor beta chain is shown here with its context. Patients in Seattle were enrolled during active infection, then followed longitudinally. This record belongs to a study of blood T cell repertoires in COVID-19. Study-wide context: T cells, B-cell-depleted T cells, or PBMCs provided the cDNA or gDNA that served as material.

Per the original methods: Cell counts per sample came from amplifying reference gene primers. Measured with immunoSEQ multiplex PCR; TCRdb has only the in-frame clones, and not every one. V and J calls plus clone size are reproduced from that table; the DNA served to infer D and trimming. The repertoire holds about 310,000 clones, with 85% to 90% as singletons. The sequenced sample was peripheral blood. This receptor was obtained from a middle-aged woman with COVID-19, enrolled during active disease.

The CDR3 DNA reads as TGCAGTGCTAGTAAAGCGAACACTGAAGCTTTCTTT. It is translated as CSASKANTEAFF. The chain carries TRBV20-1 and TRBJ1-1; no clear D gene. V was clipped by 3 bases and J by 1 base, with 6 bases between them. The CDR3 has 12 amino acids. CDR1 and CDR2 from the germline V gene are DFQATT and SNEGSKA (reference sequence).